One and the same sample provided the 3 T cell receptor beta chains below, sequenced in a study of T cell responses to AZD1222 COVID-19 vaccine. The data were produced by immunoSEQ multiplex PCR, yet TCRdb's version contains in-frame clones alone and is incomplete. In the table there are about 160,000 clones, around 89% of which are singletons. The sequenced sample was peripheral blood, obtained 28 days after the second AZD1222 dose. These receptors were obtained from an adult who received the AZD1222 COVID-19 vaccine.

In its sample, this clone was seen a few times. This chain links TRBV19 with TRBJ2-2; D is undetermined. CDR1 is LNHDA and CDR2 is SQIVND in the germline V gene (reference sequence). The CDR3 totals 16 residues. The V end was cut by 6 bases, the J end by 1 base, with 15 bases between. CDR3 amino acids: CASSRKTDMNTGELFF. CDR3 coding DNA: TGTGCCAGTAGCCGCAAAACAGATATGAACACCGGGGAGCTGTTTTTT.

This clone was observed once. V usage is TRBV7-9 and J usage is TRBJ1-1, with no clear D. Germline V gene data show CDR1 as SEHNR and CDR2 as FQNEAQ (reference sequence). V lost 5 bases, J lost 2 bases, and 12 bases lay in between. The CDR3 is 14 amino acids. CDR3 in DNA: TGTGCCAGCAGCCGAAGTGGAGCCAACACTGAAGCTTTCTTT. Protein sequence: CASSRSGANTEAFF.

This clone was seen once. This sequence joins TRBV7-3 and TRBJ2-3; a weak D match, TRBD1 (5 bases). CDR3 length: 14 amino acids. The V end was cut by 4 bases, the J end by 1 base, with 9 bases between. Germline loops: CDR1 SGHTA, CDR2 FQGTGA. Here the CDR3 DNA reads TGTGCCAGCAGCTCCGTAGGGGGCACAGATACGCAGTATTTT. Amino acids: CASSSVGGTDTQYF. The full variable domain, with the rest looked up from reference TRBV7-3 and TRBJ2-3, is GAGVSQTPSNKVTEKGKYVELRCDPISGHTALYWYRQSLGQGPEFLIYFQGTGAADDSGLPNDRFFAVRPEGSVSTLKIQRTERGDSAVYLCASSSVGGTDTQYFGPGTRLTVL.